This T cell receptor beta chain was identified in a study of blood T cell repertoires in COVID-19. Method: immunoSEQ multiplex PCR; TCRdb's copy keeps in-frame clones and lacks some. The sample shows 100,000 to 120,000 clones, approximately 90% of them seen only once. The CDR3 runs to 11 residues. Germline CDR1 and CDR2: SQVTM and ANQGSEA. Trimming took 2 bases from V and 10 from J; bases not matched to a gene: 4. The sample was peripheral blood. This receptor was obtained from a woman aged 45-59 years with acute or convalescent COVID-19. The chain is built from TRBV29-1 and TRBJ1-2, with 7 bases that match TRBD1. The CDR3 here is CSVESQGVYTF. The CDR3 bases are TGCAGCGTTGAAAGCCAGGGGGTCTACACCTTC. Full variable domain (remainder filled in from reference TRBV29-1 and TRBJ1-2): SAVISQKPSRDICQRGTSLTIQCQVDSQVTMMFWYRQQPGQSLTLIATANQGSEATYESGFVIDKFPISRPNLTFSTLTVSNMSPEDSSIYLCSVESQGVYTFGSGTRLTVV.